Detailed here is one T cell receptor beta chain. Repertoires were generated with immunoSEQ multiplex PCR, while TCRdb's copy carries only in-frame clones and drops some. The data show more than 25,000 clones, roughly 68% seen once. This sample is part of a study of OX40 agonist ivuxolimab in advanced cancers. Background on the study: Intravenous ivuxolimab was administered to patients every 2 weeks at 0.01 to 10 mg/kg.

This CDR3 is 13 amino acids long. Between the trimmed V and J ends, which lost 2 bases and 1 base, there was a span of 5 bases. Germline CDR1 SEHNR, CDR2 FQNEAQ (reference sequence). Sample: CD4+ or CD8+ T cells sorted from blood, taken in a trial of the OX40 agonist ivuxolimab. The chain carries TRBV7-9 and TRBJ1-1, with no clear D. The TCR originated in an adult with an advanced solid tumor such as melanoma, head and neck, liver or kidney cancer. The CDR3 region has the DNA TGTGCCAGCAGCTTAAGTTGGAACACTGAAGCTTTCTTT. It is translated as CASSLSWNTEAFF.